This T cell receptor beta chain comes out of a study of cytomegalovirus exposure and HLA in healthy donors. General study points: For TCR beta chains, V- and J-gene trimming was later linked to a missense DCLRE1C variant.

The CDR3 has 15 amino acids. Germline lookup yields CDR1 SNHLY and CDR2 FYNNEI. V lost 5 bases, J lost 3 bases, and 5 bases stayed unmatched. 13 Jbeta primers and 60 Vbeta primers were used for the PCR. Per the original data handling: About 9.9 million shared chains were among some 75 million unique TCR beta chains counted in a later analysis. Measured with immunoSEQ multiplex PCR; TCRdb has only the in-frame clones, and not every one. V and J calls plus clone size are reproduced from that table; the DNA served to infer D and trimming. Among 150,000 or so clones listed, around 81% were seen once. Only a few counts were recorded for this clone. Its antigen remains unknown.

The chain combines TRBV2 with TRBJ2-7; 12 nucleotides match TRBD2. The receptor's source is a man aged 45 to 65 in good health and CMV-seronegative. Sequences were obtained from PBMCs. Written as DNA, the CDR3 is TGTGCCAGCAGTCTGACTAGCGGGAGCGGCTACGAGCAGTACTTC. This translates into CASSLTSGSGYEQYF.